Shown below are 22 T cell receptor beta chains from a single sample sequenced in a study of T cells in Graves' hyperthyroidism and ophthalmopathy. RNA transcripts provided the source from which TCR beta CDR3 regions were amplified. In the first-round RT-PCR of the TCR CDR3, the HTBI primer set was used. MiXCR, run by TCRdb on the multiplex PCR reads, gives a single entry per CDR3 protein. Altogether over 200,000 distinct CDR3 sequences are present, over 15% being singletons, with the ten largest covering roughly 53%. Sequencing was carried out using blood. These receptors all stem from a man aged 45 to 65 with Graves' hyperthyroidism.

In its sample, this clonotype was seen a few times. The chain combines TRBV5-1 with TRBJ2-7, with D perhaps given as TRBD1 or TRBD2 (5 bases each). Trimming removed 7 bases from V and 3 bases from J, with 17 bases in between. CDR3 length equals 14 residues. From germline, CDR1 is SGHRS and CDR2 YFSETQ. The CDR3 sequence is CASGDKGPNYEQYF. CDR3 nucleotides: TGCGCCAGCGGCGACAAGGGACCGAACTACGAGCAGTACTTC. The complete variable domain, with remaining parts taken from reference TRBV5-1 and TRBJ2-7, reads KAGVTQTPRYLIKTRGQQVTLSCSPISGHRSVSWYQQTPGQGLQFLFEYFSETQRNKGNFPGRFSGRQFSNSRSEMNVSTLELGDSALYLCASGDKGPNYEQYFGPGTRLTVT.

This clonotype occurred many times. V and J are TRBV6-6 and TRBJ2-7, with 7 bases matching TRBD2. J lost 1 base, V lost 2 bases, and 8 bases had no gene match. From germline, CDR1 is MNHNY and CDR2 SVGAGI (reference sequence). The CDR3 consists of 16 residues. CDR3 sequence reads: CASSYRGGWESYEQYF. CDR3 nucleotides: TGTGCCAGCAGTTACCGGGGAGGGTGGGAGTCCTACGAGCAGTACTTC.

This clonotype occurred a few times. The chain joins TRBV5-1 to TRBJ2-7; the D gene is possibly TRBD2 (5 bases). Germline assignment: CDR1 SGHRS and CDR2 YFSETQ. This CDR3 is built from 18 residues. V was shortened by 0 bases and J by 1 base, with 20 bases between the two germline ends. The CDR3 protein is CASSLGPSGGAASYEQYF. Here the CDR3 DNA reads TGCGCCAGCAGCTTGGGCCCGAGCGGCGGCGCCGCTTCCTACGAGCAGTACTTC.

There are many counts of this clonotype. V and J are TRBV18 and TRBJ1-6; D perhaps matches TRBD1 (6 bases). The CDR3 is made up of 14 amino acids. The ends were cut back, 5 bases at V and 10 bases at J, with 15 bases in the middle. Germline-derived CDR1 and CDR2 are KGHSH and LQKENI. CDR3 nucleotide sequence: TGTGCCAGCTCATTCTCAGGGGAGCAATCACCCCTCCACTTT. It is translated as CASSFSGEQSPLHF.

V and J are TRBV7-3 and TRBJ2-2, with 8 bases lining up with TRBD1. The CDR3 is made up of 18 amino acids. The V gene's germline CDR1 is SGHTA and CDR2 FQGTGA. The trim removed 2 bases at V and 0 bases at J, leaving 8 bases unmatched. CDR3 region: CASSLVGTGFANTGELFF. The CDR3 DNA sequence: TGTGCCAGCAGCTTAGTTGGGACAGGCTTCGCGAACACCGGGGAGCTGTTTTTT.

This clonotype was found many times. The gene calls are TRBV7-9 and TRBJ2-3; 7 bases are a match to TRBD2. In germline, CDR1 is SEHNR, CDR2 FQNEAQ (reference sequence). This CDR3 has 13 amino acids. J gave up 4 bases and V 6 bases, and 4 bases lay outside the gene matches. CDR3 region: CASRKTSSDTQYF. CDR3 DNA: TGTGCCAGCAGAAAGACTAGCTCAGATACGCAGTATTTT.

This clonotype was seen at least ten times. The V and J genes are TRBV12-3 or TRBV12-4 and TRBJ2-7; the D is unclear. CDR3 length equals 15 residues. V shed 2 bases and J shed 6 bases, with 17 bases lying between them. The CDR3 region is CASSLNAGAKVEQYF. The CDR3 region has the DNA TGTGCCAGCAGTTTAAACGCCGGCGCCAAGGTCGAGCAGTACTTC.

The sample holds many counts of this clonotype. This chain uses TRBV11-2 with TRBJ1-4; TRBD1 might be the D (5 bases). V lost 1 base to trimming and J lost 5 bases, with 17 bases between them. The CDR3 has 17 amino acids. Germline assignment: CDR1 SGHAT and CDR2 FQNNGV. The chain's CDR3 is CASSLALGQGANEKLFF. The CDR3, as DNA: TGTGCCAGCAGCTTAGCCCTCGGACAAGGGGCGAATGAAAAACTGTTTTTT.

This clonotype was recorded many times. This rearrangement joins TRBV12-3 or TRBV12-4 to TRBJ2-5; D is possibly TRBD1 (6 bases). There are 17 residues in the CDR3. The V and J ends lost 5 bases and 0 bases respectively, with 19 bases between them. The DNA for the CDR3 is TGTGCCAGCAGTGGCACACGACAGGACCTTTACCAAGAGACCCAGTACTTC. Translation gives CASSGTRQDLYQETQYF.

The chain carries TRBV5-1 and TRBJ2-5; 9 bases fit TRBD1. CDR1 and CDR2 (germline): SGHRS, YFSETQ. The CDR3 length is 17 residues. With V trimmed by 0 bases and J by 4 bases, 10 bases remained unmatched. The CDR3 DNA follows: TGCGCCAGCAGCTTGGCCTTTACAGGGGGCGTACTAGAGACCCAGTACTTC. Its translation: CASSLAFTGGVLETQYF.

This clonotype occurred a few times. The chain has TRBV10-2 and TRBJ2-2; 7 bases line up with TRBD1. The germline V gene has CDR1 WSHSY and CDR2 SAAADI. CDR3 length equals 15 residues. Trimming cost V 5 bases and J 0 bases; bases outside gene matches: 3. In nucleotides, the CDR3 is TGCGCCAGCAGTAAGGGACAGTCGAACACCGGGGAGCTGTTTTTT. It is translated as CASSKGQSNTGELFF.

In this sample, this clonotype turned up a few times. V gene TRBV27 combines with J gene TRBJ1-6, with D unclear. This CDR3 is built from 13 residues. The germline V gene has CDR1 MNHEY and CDR2 SMNVEV (reference sequence). V lost 3 bases, J lost 8 bases, and 8 bases lay in between. The DNA of the CDR3 is TGTGCCAGCAGTTTTGGCGGGGATTCACCCCTCCACTTT. It translates to CASSFGGDSPLHF.

This clonotype was seen repeatedly, ten times or more. The chain has TRBV12-3 or TRBV12-4 and TRBJ2-2; 7 nucleotides agree with TRBD1. The CDR3 has 17 residues. Trimming removed 5 bases from V and 7 bases from J; junction bases left unmatched: 16. CDR3 protein: CASSAQQGKEVHGELFF. CDR3 bases: TGTGCCAGCAGTGCGCAACAGGGGAAAGAAGTACACGGGGAGCTGTTTTTT.

The chain carries TRBV28 and TRBJ2-7; 8 bases agree with TRBD1. Germline CDR1 MDHEN, CDR2 SYDVKM. The V and J ends lost 5 bases and 3 bases, in that order; junction bases with no gene match: 12. This CDR3 has 16 amino acids. The CDR3 nucleotides read TGTGCCAGCAGTGCACAGTCGGACAGGGAATACTACGAGCAGTACTTC. It codes for CASSAQSDREYYEQYF.

The V gene is TRBV25-1, the J gene TRBJ2-7, with D perhaps given as TRBD1 or TRBD2 (5 bases each). The CDR3 loop spans 12 amino acids. V shed 6 bases and J shed 2 bases, with 8 bases lying between them. Per the germline V gene, CDR1 is MGHDK and CDR2 is SYGVNS. Here the CDR3 DNA reads TGTGCCAGCAGCGGGGACGCCTACGAGCAGTACTTC. Its protein product is CASSGDAYEQYF.

This clonotype was detected ten times or more. One end of the junction varies from germline; a read error may be responsible. The V and J genes are TRBV2 and TRBJ2-7; D gene ambiguous. Looked up from germline, CDR1 is SNHLY and CDR2 is FYNNEI. The CDR3 covers 12 residues. The CDR3 DNA reads TGTGCCAGCAGTGAAAAGGTCAGCGAGCTGTACTTC. Translated: CASSEKVSELYF.

This clonotype has more than one count but fewer than ten. The chain combines TRBV5-5 with TRBJ1-2; D is ambiguous. The germline CDR1 and CDR2 sequences are SGHKS and YYEKEE (reference sequence). V lost 1 base and J 1 base, leaving 11 bases between the germline ends. The CDR3 totals 15 residues. The CDR3 region is CASSLLTGSNYGYTF. CDR3 nucleotides: TGTGCCAGCAGCTTGCTAACCGGGAGTAACTATGGCTACACCTTC.

In the case of this clonotype: It may be a read error: a sequence one base away is much more abundant. The chain combines TRBV5-1 with TRBJ2-7; perhaps D is TRBD1 or TRBD2 (6 bases each). The J call may be in error: the DNA end matches TRBJ2-1 better. The CDR3 covers 16 residues. Germline V gives CDR1 SGHRS, CDR2 YFSETQ. This CDR3 is CASSPGIGGNAYEQFF. The CDR3 coding sequence is TGCGCCAGCAGCCCCGGAATAGGGGGGAATGCCTACGAGCAGTTCTTC.

This chain links TRBV28 with TRBJ2-5; 9 bases fit TRBD1. The CDR3 totals 13 residues. Trimming at V came to 5 bases and at J to 4 bases, leaving 2 bases not matched to a gene. The germline V gene has CDR1 MDHEN and CDR2 SYDVKM. The CDR3 DNA reads TGTGCCAGCAGTGAGACAGGGGGAGAGACCCAGTACTTC. Translating it yields CASSETGGETQYF.

This clonotype was seen at least ten times. The V gene is TRBV7-2, the J gene TRBJ1-1, with D tentatively TRBD1 (5 bases). V gave up 3 bases and J gave up 10 bases, with 9 bases separating them. CDR1 is SGHTA and CDR2 is FQGNSA in the germline V gene. The CDR3 is 11 residues long. In DNA, the CDR3 is TGTGCCAGCAGCTTGGGTAGGGGAGCTTTCTTT. Translating gives CASSLGRGAFF.

As regards this clonotype: The junction departs from the called germline gene at one end, perhaps through a read error. The chain carries TRBV7-7 and TRBJ2-5; D unclear. Germline assignment: CDR1 SSHAT and CDR2 FNYEAQ (reference sequence). This CDR3 is built from 13 residues. The CDR3 loop is CASSLDMGETQYF. DNA of the CDR3: TGTGCTAGCAGCTTAGATATGGGAGAGACCCAGTACTTC.

This clonotype has a handful of counts. The chain couples TRBV12-3 or TRBV12-4 to TRBJ2-6, with D possibly matching TRBD1 (6 bases). Trimming removed 1 base at V and 2 bases at J, with 9 bases between. The CDR3 sequence is 16 residues long. The CDR3 loop is CASSLGDTTGANVLTF. The CDR3, as DNA: TGTGCCAGCAGTTTAGGGGACACTACTGGGGCCAACGTCCTGACTTTC.